Following are 14 T cell receptor beta chains from one sample sequenced in a study of TIL therapy for anti-PD-1-resistant metastatic lung cancer. Sequencing used immunoSEQ v3. Clones were sequenced by immunoSEQ multiplex PCR, and TCRdb holds only the in-frame ones, with some missing. The sample consists of fewer than 40,000 clones, 74% of them appearing once. Time point indicated: pre-treatment sample, taken before nivolumab and TIL therapy. The sequencing used blood, collected at baseline. Receptors originate from a woman between 30 and 80 years old with non-small cell lung cancer.

The J gene is TRBJ1-2, the V gene TRBV2; TRBD1 aligns across 9 bases. Trimming cost V 6 bases and J 3 bases; bases outside gene matches: 5. The CDR3 extends over 14 amino acids. CDR1 SNHLY and CDR2 FYNNEI come from the germline V gene. The CDR3 DNA reads TGTGCCAGCAGGGAACAGGGGGCCTACTATGGCTACACCTTC. As protein: CASREQGAYYGYTF.

The V call is TRBV12-1, the J call TRBJ2-5; the table's D call, TRBD2, was not checked against the DNA. The closer fit of TRBJ2-7 to the DNA end suggests the J call may be wrong. TRBV12-1 is a documented pseudogene. The CDR3 has 14 residues. The CDR3 protein is CASSSTSGNNEQYF. The CDR3 DNA reads as TGTGCCAGCAGCTCTACTAGCGGGAACAACGAGCAGTACTTC.

This rearrangement joins TRBV5-1 to TRBJ2-5, with TRBD1 identical over 7 bases. CDR1 is SGHRS and CDR2 is YFSETQ in the germline V gene. This CDR3 is built from 13 residues. V shed 6 bases, J shed 5 bases, and the junction held 7 bases outside the gene matches. The CDR3 DNA follows: TGCGCCAGCACGACAGGGCGCGTGGAGACCCAGTACTTC. Protein sequence: CASTTGRVETQYF.

The V and J genes are TRBV5-5 and TRBJ2-5; 7 bases line up with TRBD1. V trimming: 0 bases; J trimming: 5 bases; junction bases outside the gene matches: 4. Germline V CDR1 and CDR2: SGHKS, YYEKEE (reference sequence). The CDR3 is 14 residues long. CDR3 region: CASSLGTGRETQYF. The CDR3 DNA is TGTGCCAGCAGCTTGGGGACAGGTCGCGAGACCCAGTACTTC.

V usage is TRBV29-1 and J usage is TRBJ1-5; no clear D. Deletions cut 6 bases from V and 3 bases from J, with 12 bases between. CDR1 and CDR2 (germline): SQVTM, ANQGSEA. CDR3 length: 13 residues. CDR3: CSVTEGFNQPQHF. The CDR3, as DNA: TGCAGCGTAACAGAAGGGTTCAATCAGCCCCAGCATTTT.

The chain combines TRBV15 with TRBJ2-1; possible D gene TRBD1, 5 bases. The CDR3 is 15 amino acids. The germline V gene encodes CDR1 LNHNV and CDR2 YYDKDF (reference sequence). V was clipped by 0 bases and J by 9 bases, with 15 bases between them. In nucleotides, the CDR3 is TGTGCCACCAGCAGAGATCTGGGCAGGGAAATTGAGCAGTTCTTC. Translated, it gives CATSRDLGREIEQFF.

J is TRBJ2-7 and V is TRBV21-1; TRBD1, as called in the table, went unchecked against the DNA. TRBV21-1 is assigned pseudogene status. CDR3 length: 23 residues. The CDR3 loop reads CASSKALSQLDRGRRIQSYEQYF. CDR3 sequence (DNA): TGTGCCAGCAGCAAAGCGCTGAGCCAATTAGACAGGGGGCGTCGTATACAATCCTACGAGCAGTACTTC.

The chain combines TRBV15 with TRBJ1-5; no reliable D call. The V and J ends lost 0 bases and 3 bases respectively, with 9 bases between them. The length of the CDR3 is 15 residues. Looked up from germline, CDR1 is LNHNV and CDR2 is YYDKDF (reference sequence). Here the CDR3 reads CATSRDGRDNQPQHF. CDR3 sequence (DNA): TGTGCCACCAGCAGAGATGGACGGGACAATCAGCCCCAGCATTTT. Filled out from reference TRBV15 and TRBJ1-5, the complete variable domain reads DAMVIQNPRYQVTQFGKPVTLSCSQTLNHNVMYWYQQKSSQAPKLLFHYYDKDFNNEADTPDNFQSRRPNTSFCFLDIRSPGLGDTAMYLCATSRDGRDNQPQHFGDGTRLSIL.

This chain joins TRBV5-1 and TRBJ2-5; no firm D call. Trimming stripped 4 bases from V and 1 base from J, with 17 bases between. The CDR3 is made up of 16 amino acids. Germline V gene sequence: CDR1 SGHRS, CDR2 YFSETQ. CDR3 sequence (DNA): TGCGCCAGCAGCCCGAAGGTCGAAGGGTCCCAAGAGACCCAGTACTTC. As protein: CASSPKVEGSQETQYF. The full variable domain, in which reference TRBV5-1 and TRBJ2-5 provide the parts outside the CDR3, is KAGVTQTPRYLIKTRGQQVTLSCSPISGHRSVSWYQQTPGQGLQFLFEYFSETQRNKGNFPGRFSGRQFSNSRSEMNVSTLELGDSALYLCASSPKVEGSQETQYFGPGTRLLVL.

The chain couples TRBV9 to TRBJ1-4; 7 bases line up with TRBD1. V lost 4 bases and J lost 0; bases outside the gene matches: 6. Germline values: CDR1 SGDLS, CDR2 YYNGEE. The CDR3 runs to 16 residues. The CDR3 nucleotides are TGTGCCAGCAGCTCAGGGACAGCCCCAACTAATGAAAAACTGTTTTTT. It encodes CASSSGTAPTNEKLFF. Combining the CDR3 with reference TRBV9 and TRBJ1-4 gives the whole variable domain DSGVTQTPKHLITATGQRVTLRCSPRSGDLSVYWYQQSLDQGLQFLIQYYNGEERAKGNILERFSAQQFPDLHSELNLSSLELGDSALYFCASSSGTAPTNEKLFFGSGTQLSVL.

This CDR3 is CASSQVGGRANEQFF. In DNA form, the CDR3 reads TGCGCCAGCAGCCAAGTAGGCGGGAGGGCCAATGAGCAGTTCTTC. This rearrangement joins TRBV4-1 to TRBJ2-1; 9 bases line up with TRBD2. The junction had 4 bases not matched to a gene; V was cut back by 1 base and J by 6 bases. CDR3 length: 15 amino acids. Germline V gene data show CDR1 as MGHRA and CDR2 as YSYEKL.

Regarding this clone: A read error may account for a junction end that differs from germline. This same CDR3 is encoded by further DNA sequences in the sample. The V call is TRBV4-1, the J call TRBJ1-1; D gene uncertain. This CDR3 contains 14 residues. Germline V gene lookup returns CDR1 MGHRA and CDR2 YSYEKL. The CDR3 here is CASSQDVWNTEAFF. In DNA form, the CDR3 reads TGCGCTAGCAGCCAAGATGTTTGGAACACTGAAGCTTTCTTT.

This clone was counted a few times. The V call is TRBV27, the J call TRBJ2-7; D may be TRBD1 (6 bases). This CDR3 has 14 amino acids. Germline V gene sequence: CDR1 MNHEY, CDR2 SMNVEV (reference sequence). Trimming removed 3 bases at V and 2 bases at J, with 11 bases between. The CDR3 spells CASSFGDKTYEQYF. In DNA, the CDR3 is TGTGCCAGCAGTTTTGGGGACAAAACCTACGAGCAGTACTTC.

CDR3: CASRPTGGNYGYTF. The CDR3 region has the DNA TGTGCCAGCAGACCTACAGGGGGCAACTATGGCTACACCTTC. This chain links TRBV4-2 with TRBJ1-2; 9 bases align to TRBD1. V lost 6 bases, J lost 2 bases, and 4 bases stayed unmatched. The CDR3 is 14 residues long. Looked up from germline, CDR1 is LGHNA and CDR2 is YNFKEQ.